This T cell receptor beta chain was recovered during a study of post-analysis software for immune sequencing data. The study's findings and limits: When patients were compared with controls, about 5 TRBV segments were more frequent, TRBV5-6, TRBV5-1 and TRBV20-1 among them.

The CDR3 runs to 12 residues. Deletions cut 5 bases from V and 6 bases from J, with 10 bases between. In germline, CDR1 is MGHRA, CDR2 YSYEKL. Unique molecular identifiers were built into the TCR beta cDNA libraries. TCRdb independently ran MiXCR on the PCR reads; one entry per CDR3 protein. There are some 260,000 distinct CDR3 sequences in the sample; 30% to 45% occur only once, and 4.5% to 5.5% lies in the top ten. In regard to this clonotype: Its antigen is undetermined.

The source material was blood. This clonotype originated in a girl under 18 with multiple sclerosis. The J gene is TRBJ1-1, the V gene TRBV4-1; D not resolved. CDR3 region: CASSGPWAEAFF. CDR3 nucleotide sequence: TGCGCCAGCAGCGGGCCCTGGGCTGAAGCTTTCTTT.